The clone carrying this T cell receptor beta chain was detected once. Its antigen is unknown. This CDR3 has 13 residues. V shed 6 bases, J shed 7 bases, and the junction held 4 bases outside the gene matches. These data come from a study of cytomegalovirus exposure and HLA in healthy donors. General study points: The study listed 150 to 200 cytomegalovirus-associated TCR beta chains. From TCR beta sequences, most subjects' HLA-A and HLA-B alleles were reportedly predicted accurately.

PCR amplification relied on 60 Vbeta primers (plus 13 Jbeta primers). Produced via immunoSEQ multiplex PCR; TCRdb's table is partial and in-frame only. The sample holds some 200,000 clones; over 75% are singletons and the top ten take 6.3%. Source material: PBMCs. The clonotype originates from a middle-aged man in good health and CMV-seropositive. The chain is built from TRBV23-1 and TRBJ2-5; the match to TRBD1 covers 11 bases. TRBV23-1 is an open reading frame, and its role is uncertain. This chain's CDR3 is CASSLGTGGTQYF. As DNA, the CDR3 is TGCGCCAGCAGCCTCGGGACAGGGGGGACCCAGTACTTC.